This T cell receptor beta chain is drawn from a study of T cells in women clearing cervical HPV infection. Overall study context: Cases were women with histologically confirmed HPV16-related CIN3 or worse, including a couple of invasive cancers. For cases, blood was sampled a median roughly 150 days after lesion detection, interquartile range roughly 90 to 230 days. Whole-study findings and limits: Unknown T-cell numbers per sample may underlie the richness differences.

Of note for this clone: Its antigen is unidentified. The CDR3 is cut off 3 residues early in the read; its end comes from the germline J gene.

This CDR3 comprises 15 residues. Germline CDR1 reads DFQATT; CDR2 reads SNEGSKA (reference sequence). V gave up 2 bases and J gave up 1 base; unmatched junction bases: 3. HPV was found by MY09/MY11 PCR and dot-blot genotyping. The repertoire was sequenced with immunoSEQ multiplex PCR; TCRdb's copy has only in-frame clones and lacks some. The sample yields roughly 34,000 clones, of which the top ten take up about 7%. Source material: blood buffy coat. The TCR originated in a woman between 18 and 69 years old with a cervical HPV16 infection that either progressed to CIN3+ or cleared (not recorded which). This rearrangement joins TRBV20-1 to TRBJ2-3; 10 bases align to TRBD2. CDR3 in amino acids: CSARSGTSGTDTQYF. The CDR3 DNA, read in part, is TGCAGTGCTAGATCCGGGACTAGCGGCACAGATACG.